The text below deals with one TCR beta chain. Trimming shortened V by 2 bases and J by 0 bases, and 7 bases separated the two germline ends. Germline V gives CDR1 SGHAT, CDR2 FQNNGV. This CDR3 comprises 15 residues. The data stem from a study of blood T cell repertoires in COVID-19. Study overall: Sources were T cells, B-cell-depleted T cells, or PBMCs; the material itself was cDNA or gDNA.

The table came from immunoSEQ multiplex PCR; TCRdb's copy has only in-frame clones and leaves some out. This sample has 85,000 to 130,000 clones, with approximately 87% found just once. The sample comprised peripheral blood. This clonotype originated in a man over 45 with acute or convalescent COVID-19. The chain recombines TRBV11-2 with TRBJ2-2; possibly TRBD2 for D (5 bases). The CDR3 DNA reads TGTGCCAGCAGCTTAAGGACTTCGAACACCGGGGAGCTGTTTTTT. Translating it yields CASSLRTSNTGELFF.